These 25 T cell receptor beta chains originate from one sample sequenced in a study of blood T cell repertoires in COVID-19. Sequencing was performed with immunoSEQ multiplex PCR; in TCRdb, only in-frame clones are kept and a portion is missing. This sample yields about 220,000 clones, of which approximately 82% are seen a single time; less than 4% belongs to the top ten. Sequencing input: peripheral blood. The receptors were gathered from a woman of 80 years or more with acute or convalescent COVID-19.

This rearrangement joins TRBV5-1 to TRBJ1-2, with D unclear. This CDR3 contains 13 residues. Trimming removed 0 bases at V and 8 bases at J, with 11 bases between. From germline, CDR1 is SGHRS and CDR2 YFSETQ. The DNA of the CDR3 is TGCGCCAGCAGCTTGGCGGGGAGGTCGGGCTACACCTTC. Translating it yields CASSLAGRSGYTF.

This clone was seen a single time. The chain has TRBV5-6 and TRBJ2-7; TRBD1 is a possible D gene (6 bases). The CDR3 has 15 amino acids. V lost 1 base to trimming and J lost 2 bases, with 13 bases between them. The germline V gene encodes CDR1 SGHDT and CDR2 YYEEEE. The CDR3: CASSLRQARPYEQYF. Here the CDR3 DNA reads TGTGCCAGCAGCTTGAGACAGGCGAGACCCTACGAGCAGTACTTC. Together with reference TRBV5-6 and TRBJ2-7, the CDR3 gives the full variable domain: DAGVTQSPTHLIKTRGQQVTLRCSPKSGHDTVSWYQQALGQGPQFIFQYYEEEERQRGNFPDRFSGHQFPNYSSELNVNALLLGDSALYLCASSLRQARPYEQYFGPGTRLTVT.

This clone was seen once. The chain links TRBV5-1 to TRBJ2-1; 7 bases align to TRBD2. Losses at the gene ends were 0 bases for V and 4 bases for J; bases not matched to a gene: 4. The germline gives CDR1 SGHRS, CDR2 YFSETQ. The CDR3 loop spans 15 amino acids. In nucleotides, the CDR3 is TGCGCCAGCAGCTTGGAAGGGCGGGGGTACAATGAGCAGTTCTTC. This gives the protein CASSLEGRGYNEQFF.

The J gene is TRBJ2-2, the V gene TRBV11-3; a weak D match, TRBD1 (6 bases). Germline V gene sequence: CDR1 SGHNT, CDR2 YENEEA. The CDR3 extends over 15 amino acids. The V end lost 6 bases, the J end lost 2 bases, and 13 bases lay between the germline ends. CDR3: CASSLGASNTGELFF. In nucleotides, the CDR3 is TGTGCCAGCAGTTTGGGGGCTTCAAACACCGGGGAGCTGTTTTTT.

The chain is built from TRBV12-3 or TRBV12-4 and TRBJ1-2, with a weak D call TRBD1 (6 bases). This CDR3 comprises 13 residues. The V gene lost 7 bases and the J gene lost 7 bases, with 16 bases spanning the gap. DNA of the CDR3: TGTGCCAGCAACCCGCGGGGGCGGGCTGGCTACACCTTC. It yields the protein CASNPRGRAGYTF.

The CDR3 sequence is CAISTGQYGSPLHF. The CDR3 nucleotides read TGTGCCATCAGTACGGGACAGTACGGCTCACCCCTCCACTTT. This sequence joins TRBV10-3 and TRBJ1-6; 7 positions agree with TRBD1. This CDR3 comprises 14 residues. V lost 5 bases to trimming and J lost 10 bases; unmatched junction nucleotides: 8. Germline V gene data show CDR1 as ENHRY and CDR2 as SYGVKD.

CDR3 coding DNA: TGTGCCAGTAGTTCCAGGGCCCAAGAGACCCAGTACTTC. It translates to CASSSRAQETQYF. This chain joins TRBV19 and TRBJ2-5, with a tentative D call TRBD1 (5 bases). The CDR3 covers 13 residues. Trimming removed 5 bases from V and 1 base from J, with 8 bases in between. Germline values: CDR1 LNHDA, CDR2 SQIVND (reference sequence).

This chain connects TRBV10-3 to TRBJ1-4, with 7 positions matching TRBD1. Germline V gene data show CDR1 as ENHRY and CDR2 as SYGVKD. Trimming at V came to 4 bases and at J to 8 bases, leaving 7 bases not matched to a gene. There are 14 residues in the CDR3. CDR3 in amino acids: CAISARGGDEKLFF. CDR3 coding DNA: TGTGCCATCAGTGCCCGAGGGGGCGACGAAAAACTGTTTTTT.

This clone was detected a few times. This chain connects TRBV12-3 or TRBV12-4 to TRBJ1-2; D is uncertain. CDR3 length: 13 amino acids. Trimming cost V 6 bases and J 4 bases, with 12 bases left between them. The CDR3 is CASSGRRIYGYTF. The DNA for the CDR3 is TGTGCCAGCAGCGGAAGGAGAATCTATGGCTACACCTTC.

The genes are TRBV11-2 and TRBJ2-1, with TRBD2 identical over 16 bases. With 4 bases clipped from V and 1 base from J, the junction kept 7 bases outside the gene matches. The CDR3 length is 19 residues. Germline CDR1 and CDR2: SGHAT and FQNNGV. In nucleotides, the CDR3 is TGTGCCAGCAGCTCCGGGACTAGCGGGGGGGCATCTTCCTACAATGAGCAGTTCTTC. The encoded protein is CASSSGTSGGASSYNEQFF.

This chain joins TRBV29-1 and TRBJ2-7; weak D call: TRBD2 (5 bases). This CDR3 is 14 amino acids long. Germline assignment: CDR1 SQVTM and CDR2 ANQGSEA. Trimming cost V 7 bases and J 3 bases, with 19 bases left between them. This CDR3 is CSAYTGSNFYEQYF. The CDR3 DNA reads as TGCAGCGCTTACACTGGGAGTAATTTCTACGAGCAGTACTTC.

The chain links TRBV18 to TRBJ2-2; 10 bases fit TRBD2. The CDR3 runs to 15 residues. The V gene's germline CDR1 is KGHSH and CDR2 LQKENI. V lost 5 bases to trimming and J lost 4 bases; unmatched junction nucleotides: 4. The chain's CDR3 is CASSELAGPTGELFF. CDR3 DNA sequence: TGTGCCAGCTCAGAACTAGCGGGGCCCACCGGGGAGCTGTTTTTT.

In its sample, this clone was seen a few times. V and J are TRBV10-3 and TRBJ1-5, with D uncertain. Germline CDR1 reads ENHRY; CDR2 reads SYGVKD. The CDR3 contains 16 residues. V lost 0 bases, J lost 0 bases, and 9 bases lay in between. CDR3 sequence (DNA): TGTGCCATCAGTGAGTCGGGCGCGAGTAGCAATCAGCCCCAGCATTTT. Encoded protein: CAISESGASSNQPQHF.

The V call is TRBV19, the J call TRBJ1-6; unclear D gene. The V gene lost 6 bases and the J gene lost 6 bases, with 6 bases spanning the gap. Germline assignment: CDR1 LNHDA and CDR2 SQIVND (reference sequence). This CDR3 region has 12 residues. The CDR3 loop reads CASRMSNSPLHF. The CDR3 nucleotides read TGTGCCAGTAGAATGAGTAATTCACCCCTCCACTTT.

The chain joins TRBV2 to TRBJ2-7; 8 nucleotides line up with TRBD1. Germline-derived CDR1 and CDR2 are SNHLY and FYNNEI. V lost 6 bases, J lost 3 bases, and 13 bases stayed unmatched. This CDR3 is built from 16 residues. DNA of the CDR3: TGTGCCAGCAGGAGCGACGGGACAGGAGCCCGCTACGAGCAGTACTTC. It translates to CASRSDGTGARYEQYF.

This clone appeared once. J is TRBJ1-1 and V is TRBV30; tentative D call: TRBD1 (6 bases). CDR3 length equals 13 residues. CDR1 and CDR2 (germline): GTSNPN, SVGIG (reference sequence). Trimming shortened V by 2 bases and J by 1 base, and 8 bases separated the two germline ends. The CDR3 DNA reads as TGTGCCTGGAGTCAACAGGGGAACACTGAAGCTTTCTTT. It translates to CAWSQQGNTEAFF.

The chain employs TRBV2 and TRBJ1-5, with 7 nucleotides matching TRBD1. V shed 7 bases, J shed 1 base, and the junction held 7 bases outside the gene matches. The CDR3 totals 15 residues. From germline, CDR1 is SNHLY and CDR2 FYNNEI. CDR3 sequence: CASTEGAGSNQPQHF. The CDR3 nucleotides read TGTGCCAGCACCGAGGGGGCTGGAAGCAATCAGCCCCAGCATTTT.

The chain uses TRBV7-2 and TRBJ2-1; 11 bases are shared with TRBD2. The length of the CDR3 is 14 residues. Looked up from germline, CDR1 is SGHTA and CDR2 is FQGNSA. J gave up 5 bases and V 6 bases, and 3 bases lay outside the gene matches. Here the CDR3 DNA reads TGTGCCAGCAGATCTAGCGGGGGGAACAATGAGCAGTTCTTC. Its protein is CASRSSGGNNEQFF.

The chain links TRBV2 to TRBJ1-2; D ambiguous. The CDR3 is 13 amino acids. V lost 3 bases to trimming and J lost 1 base, with 6 bases between them. The V gene's germline CDR1 is SNHLY and CDR2 FYNNEI. The CDR3 region has the DNA TGTGCCAGCAGTGATGGACTTAACTATGGCTACACCTTC. Protein product: CASSDGLNYGYTF.

This chain connects TRBV30 to TRBJ2-7; TRBD2 matches 14 bases. The germline CDR1 and CDR2 sequences are GTSNPN and SVGIG (reference sequence). This CDR3 has 16 residues. J gave up 7 bases and V 0 bases, and 8 bases lay outside the gene matches. The CDR3 DNA follows: TGTGCCTGGAGTGTAATCCGACTAGCGGGGGGGAGTGAGCAGTACTTC. Protein: CAWSVIRLAGGSEQYF. The whole variable domain, filled in from reference TRBV30 and TRBJ2-7, reads SQTIHQWPATLVQPVGSPLSLECTVEGTSNPNLYWYRQAAGRGLQLLFYSVGIGQISSEVPQNLSASRPQDRQFILSSKKLLLSDSGFYLCAWSVIRLAGGSEQYFGPGTRLTVT.

The J gene is TRBJ2-3, the V gene TRBV5-1; 12 nucleotides align to TRBD2. Germline V gene sequence: CDR1 SGHRS, CDR2 YFSETQ. The CDR3 runs to 16 residues. With V trimmed by 4 bases and J by 4 bases, 7 bases remained unmatched. The CDR3 DNA follows: TGCGCCAGCAGCGCACTAGCGGGGGGCCCTCCAGATACGCAGTATTTT. Translated, it gives CASSALAGGPPDTQYF.

The chain is built from TRBV27 and TRBJ2-5; the match to TRBD2 covers 9 bases. Germline CDR1 is MNHEY and CDR2 is SMNVEV (reference sequence). The CDR3 length is 19 residues. V shed 2 bases, J shed 3 bases, and the junction held 16 bases outside the gene matches. The CDR3 spells CASSLRFAGGYTFKETQYF. The CDR3 DNA sequence: TGTGCCAGCAGTTTAAGGTTTGCGGGGGGGTACACATTCAAAGAGACCCAGTACTTC.

The rearrangement links TRBV10-3 to TRBJ1-2; D unresolved. Germline CDR1 reads ENHRY; CDR2 reads SYGVKD. The CDR3 has 13 residues. The V end was cut by 2 bases, the J end by 5 bases, with 9 bases between. Here the CDR3 DNA reads TGTGCCATCAGTGAGGGCCAGTCTTATGGCTACACCTTC. Translated: CAISEGQSYGYTF.

This clone was seen more than once but under ten times. The V call is TRBV2, the J call TRBJ1-1; D possibly corresponds to TRBD1 (5 bases). Germline-derived CDR1 and CDR2 are SNHLY and FYNNEI. The ends were cut back, 3 bases at V and 0 bases at J, with 8 bases in the middle. The CDR3 loop spans 14 amino acids. CDR3 residues: CASSEKGMNTEAFF. Written as DNA, the CDR3 is TGTGCCAGCAGTGAGAAGGGGATGAACACTGAAGCTTTCTTT.

The chain is built from TRBV3-1 (or the pseudogene TRBV3-2) and TRBJ1-2, with a weak D call TRBD1 (5 bases). Germline values: CDR1 LGHDT, CDR2 YNNKEL (reference sequence). V lost 7 bases, J lost 5 bases, and 14 bases lay in between. CDR3 length: 13 amino acids. In DNA, the CDR3 is TGTGCCAGCACCCGGGGAGGGGCGTATGGCTACACCTTC. Protein: CASTRGGAYGYTF.